These 26 T cell receptor beta chains share one sample of origin, sequenced in a study of blood T cell repertoires in COVID-19. Profiled with immunoSEQ multiplex PCR; TCRdb holds only in-frame clones, not every one. The sample holds nearly 350,000 clones; around 91% are singletons and the top ten take approximately 3.5%. The sequenced material came from peripheral blood. These receptor sequences come from a woman between 18 and 29 years old who had recovered from COVID-19.

The rearrangement uses TRBV6-2 or TRBV6-3 and TRBJ2-7; maybe TRBD2 (5 bases). Germline CDR1 is MNHEY and CDR2 is SVGEGT. This CDR3 region has 13 residues. Deletions cut 6 bases from V and 3 bases from J, with 12 bases between. For the CDR3, the DNA is TGTGCCAGCAGCAAAGGACTCCTCTACGAGCAGTACGTC. Translated: CASSKGLLYEQYV.

The chain carries TRBV5-5 and TRBJ2-5; D is possibly TRBD1 (6 bases). CDR1 is SGHKS, CDR2 YYEKEE, per germline (reference sequence). Between the trimmed V and J ends, which lost 2 bases and 4 bases, there was a span of 21 bases. The CDR3 is 17 residues long. For the CDR3, the DNA is TGTGCCAGCAGCTTATCCGTCAGGGGCCTGCTCCGAGAGACCCAGTACTTC. Its protein is CASSLSVRGLLRETQYF.

This sequence joins TRBV4-1 and TRBJ1-4; D might be TRBD1 (5 bases). The CDR3 has 15 amino acids. Looked up from germline, CDR1 is MGHRA and CDR2 is YSYEKL. V was clipped by 3 bases and J by 3 bases, with 11 bases between them. In DNA form, the CDR3 reads TGCGCCAGCAGCCATGTCGGGGGTTCTAATGAAAAACTGTTTTTT. This codes for CASSHVGGSNEKLFF.

J is TRBJ1-5 and V is TRBV27; D may be TRBD1 (5 bases). The CDR3 runs to 19 residues. Germline-derived CDR1 and CDR2 are MNHEY and SMNVEV (reference sequence). V dropped 2 bases and J dropped 1 base, with 21 bases sitting between them. This chain's CDR3 is CASSLRWTLSSGSNQPQHF. The CDR3 DNA reads TGTGCCAGCAGTTTACGGTGGACACTGTCCTCCGGGAGCAATCAGCCCCAGCATTTT.

As for this clone: In the same sample, other DNA sequences code for this CDR3. This chain uses TRBV5-1 with TRBJ2-1, with TRBD2 matching 7 bases. The ends lost 1 base at V and 3 bases at J; junction bases unmatched: 4. The CDR3 extends over 15 amino acids. From germline, CDR1 is SGHRS and CDR2 YFSETQ. In DNA, the CDR3 is TGCGCCAGCAGCTTGTCTAGCGGACTCTACAATGAGCAGTTCTTC. Protein sequence: CASSLSSGLYNEQFF.

The genes are TRBV19 and TRBJ2-5; 14 bases map to TRBD2. V trimming: 5 bases; J trimming: 1 base; junction bases outside the gene matches: 6. There are 17 residues in the CDR3. CDR1 is LNHDA and CDR2 is SQIVND in the germline V gene (reference sequence). CDR3 bases: TGTGCCAGTAGTCTGGGACTAGCGGGAGAAGGCCAAGAGACCCAGTACTTC. It yields the protein CASSLGLAGEGQETQYF. The whole variable domain, filled in from reference TRBV19 and TRBJ2-5, reads DGGITQSPKYLFRKEGQNVTLSCEQNLNHDAMYWYRQDPGQGLRLIYYSQIVNDFQKGDIAEGYSVSREKKESFPLTVTSAQKNPTAFYLCASSLGLAGEGQETQYFGPGTRLLVL.

The rearrangement uses TRBV25-1 and TRBJ1-1; 11 nucleotides line up with TRBD1. Losses at the gene ends were 1 base for V and 7 bases for J; bases not matched to a gene: 11. CDR3 size: 17 residues. The germline V gene has CDR1 MGHDK and CDR2 SYGVNS. The CDR3 DNA reads as TGTGCCAGCAGTGAATTGCCCCCGGACAGGGGGCGAAATGAAGCTTTCTTT. Translation: CASSELPPDRGRNEAFF.

The DNA for the CDR3 is TGTGCCAGCAGCTTGGGGACAGGGGCAAGGTATGGCTACACCTTC. Translating it yields CASSLGTGARYGYTF. J is TRBJ1-2 and V is TRBV7-9; 10 bases are a match to TRBD1. The CDR3 length is 15 residues. Unmatched junction bases numbered 6, after V lost 3 bases and J lost 5 bases. CDR1 is SEHNR, CDR2 FQNEAQ, per germline (reference sequence).

V and J are TRBV5-6 and TRBJ1-6; D gene uncertain. V lost 4 bases and J lost 9, with 11 bases in between. The length of the CDR3 is 13 residues. CDR1 is SGHDT, CDR2 YYEEEE, per germline. CDR3 in amino acids: CASSLTRGSPLHF. The CDR3, as DNA: TGTGCCAGCAGCCTAACACGCGGTTCACCCCTCCACTTT.

The CDR3 DNA reads TGTGCCAGCAGCCCTTGGCTAGCGGGTGGGACCGGGGAGCTGTTTTTT. Translating gives CASSPWLAGGTGELFF. The V and J genes are TRBV3-1 (or the pseudogene TRBV3-2) and TRBJ2-2; TRBD2 agrees at 8 bases. V shed 4 bases and J 5 bases; nucleotides not matched to a gene: 9. CDR3 size: 16 residues. Germline V gene sequence: CDR1 LGHDT, CDR2 YNNKEL (reference sequence).

The chain is built from TRBV11-2 and TRBJ2-1; 7 positions agree with TRBD2. The ends lost 5 bases at V and 4 bases at J; junction bases unmatched: 8. This CDR3 comprises 15 residues. CDR1 and CDR2 from the germline V gene are SGHAT and FQNNGV. The chain's CDR3 is CASSAASGTYNEQFF. The CDR3, as DNA: TGTGCCAGCAGCGCCGCTAGCGGCACTTACAATGAGCAGTTCTTC.

The chain links TRBV18 to TRBJ2-1, with 10 nucleotides matching TRBD1. CDR3 length equals 14 residues. The germline V gene has CDR1 KGHSH and CDR2 LQKENI. The V and J ends lost 4 bases and 7 bases, in that order; junction bases with no gene match: 4. CDR3 amino acids: CASSRTGGGNEQFF. CDR3 in DNA: TGTGCCAGCTCACGGACAGGGGGTGGGAATGAGCAGTTCTTC.

The chain recombines TRBV12-3 or TRBV12-4 with TRBJ2-7, with 7 bases identical to TRBD1. V was clipped by 2 bases and J by 6 bases; unmatched bases: 4. The CDR3 sequence is 13 residues long. CDR3 nucleotides: TGTGCCAGCAGTTTAAAGGGGGCGGCCGAGCAGTACGTC. Its protein is CASSLKGAAEQYV.

The chain employs TRBV7-2 and TRBJ2-7; 9 nucleotides line up with TRBD2. Germline CDR1 SGHTA, CDR2 FQGNSA. CDR3 length: 18 amino acids. V lost 5 bases and J lost 2; bases outside the gene matches: 16. The CDR3 here is CASSALRWWVAGAYEQYV. CDR3 bases: TGTGCCAGCAGCGCCCTCCGGTGGTGGGTAGCGGGGGCCTACGAGCAGTACGTC.

The chain links TRBV7-2 to TRBJ2-1; 10 nucleotides match TRBD1. Looked up from germline, CDR1 is SGHTA and CDR2 is FQGNSA. Trimming removed 1 base from V and 4 bases from J; junction bases left unmatched: 7. CDR3 size: 17 residues. DNA of the CDR3: TGTGCCAGCAGCTTAGTCACCGGGACAGGGGCATACAATGAGCAGTTCTTC. Its translation: CASSLVTGTGAYNEQFF.

This chain joins TRBV30 and TRBJ1-5, with 9 bases matching TRBD1. This CDR3 region has 15 residues. The J segment lost 1 base and the V segment lost 3 bases, leaving 4 bases of the junction unmatched. The germline V gene has CDR1 GTSNPN and CDR2 SVGIG (reference sequence). In DNA form, the CDR3 reads TGTGCCTGGAGGGGGACAGGGCCAAGCAATCAGCCCCAGCATTTT. Its translation: CAWRGTGPSNQPQHF.

The CDR3 protein is CASSLGSGDIYEQFF. For the CDR3, the DNA is TGTGCCAGCAGCTTAGGTAGCGGGGATATATATGAGCAGTTCTTC. The chain links TRBV5-6 to TRBJ2-1, with TRBD2 matching over 8 bases. The CDR3 sequence is 15 residues long. The germline V gene has CDR1 SGHDT and CDR2 YYEEEE. J lost 8 bases, V lost 2 bases, and 9 bases had no gene match.

The V call is TRBV4-1, the J call TRBJ1-2; 8 bases are a match to TRBD1. The V gene's germline CDR1 is MGHRA and CDR2 YSYEKL. V was clipped by 4 bases and J by 4 bases; unmatched bases: 8. This CDR3 is built from 15 residues. DNA for the CDR3: TGCGCCAGCAGCCCCACTGACAGGGGAATCTATGGCTACACCTTC. Its translation: CASSPTDRGIYGYTF.

The chain joins TRBV18 to TRBJ1-1, with 7 positions matching TRBD1. V lost 6 bases, J lost 0 bases, and 16 bases stayed unmatched. CDR1 is KGHSH, CDR2 LQKENI, per germline. This CDR3 has 18 residues. CDR3 coding DNA: TGTGCCAGCTCGCCGAGGGGCAGGGGGGAGGACTTGAACACTGAAGCTTTCTTT. Its translation: CASSPRGRGEDLNTEAFF.

This chain uses TRBV5-5 with TRBJ1-1; 7 bases fit TRBD1. The CDR3 covers 13 residues. After removal of 4 bases from V and 1 base from J, the junction contained 1 base not matched to a gene. CDR1 is SGHKS and CDR2 is YYEKEE in the germline V gene (reference sequence). Here the CDR3 reads CASSRQGNTEAFF. The CDR3 DNA reads TGTGCCAGCAGCAGACAGGGGAACACTGAAGCTTTCTTT.

The chain uses TRBV24-1 and TRBJ2-3; a weak D match, TRBD2 (7 bases). V was clipped by 3 bases and J by 1 base, with 28 bases between them. This CDR3 is built from 21 residues. Germline V gives CDR1 KGHDR, CDR2 SFDVKD. DNA of the CDR3: TGTGCCACCAGTGATAGGGGGGGCGCCTCCCCGTTCATCTCGGGCACAGATACGCAGTATTTT. Translating gives CATSDRGGASPFISGTDTQYF.

The chain carries TRBV6-2 or TRBV6-3 and TRBJ2-7; D might be TRBD1 (6 bases). Germline values: CDR1 MNHEY, CDR2 SVGEGT. This CDR3 is built from 14 residues. V shed 2 bases and J shed 5 bases, with 13 bases lying between them. This CDR3 is CASSYGGVGDEQYV. The CDR3 DNA follows: TGTGCCAGCAGTTACGGGGGCGTGGGGGACGAGCAGTACGTC.

The chain carries TRBV12-1 and TRBJ2-7; TRBD1, the table's D call, was not compared with the DNA. TRBV12-1 is an annotated pseudogene. CDR3 length: 14 amino acids. The CDR3 loop is CASRGTYLAYEQYV. CDR3 DNA sequence: TGTGCCAGTAGGGGGACCTATCTCGCCTACGAGCAGTACGTC.

The chain links TRBV19 to TRBJ1-1; 7 nucleotides line up with TRBD1. The CDR3 sequence is 15 residues long. J gave up 1 base and V 2 bases, and 4 bases lay outside the gene matches. Germline V gives CDR1 LNHDA, CDR2 SQIVND (reference sequence). CDR3 sequence: CASSITGQRNTEAFF. DNA for the CDR3: TGTGCCAGTAGTATAACGGGACAGAGGAACACTGAAGCTTTCTTT.

The V and J genes are TRBV19 and TRBJ2-1; 8 bases are a match to TRBD1. The CDR3 is made up of 16 amino acids. CDR1 and CDR2 from the germline V gene are LNHDA and SQIVND (reference sequence). V was pared by 7 bases and J by 1 base, with 9 bases of the junction left unmatched. This chain's CDR3 is CASNPAGTGSYNEQFF. CDR3 in DNA: TGTGCCAGTAACCCCGCCGGGACAGGATCCTACAATGAGCAGTTCTTC. Drawing the rest from reference TRBV19 and TRBJ2-1, the complete variable domain is DGGITQSPKYLFRKEGQNVTLSCEQNLNHDAMYWYRQDPGQGLRLIYYSQIVNDFQKGDIAEGYSVSREKKESFPLTVTSAQKNPTAFYLCASNPAGTGSYNEQFFGPGTRLTVL.

This chain uses TRBV18 with TRBJ1-2; possibly TRBD1 for D (6 bases). CDR1 is KGHSH, CDR2 LQKENI, per germline. The CDR3 has 13 amino acids. Deletions cut 4 bases from V and 4 bases from J, with 10 bases between. As DNA, the CDR3 is TGTGCCAGCTCACACAGGGAATTCTATGGCTACACCTTC. It is translated as CASSHREFYGYTF.